The sample holds a few counts of the clone carrying this TCR beta chain. Its antigen is not known. MiXCR, run by TCRdb on the 5' RACE reads, gives a single entry per CDR3 protein. The repertoire consists of approximately 890,000 distinct CDR3 sequences, with 9% to 15% occurring once and the leading ten covering about 1.6%. All donors were healthy, and all were Caucasian. The data derive from a study of identical twins. Notes on the study in general: For out-of-frame alpha sequences shared by twins, low generation probability was in excess.

A further study also used this sample, focusing on yellow fever vaccine responses in identical twins. As that report states: The authors reported partly convergent, partly personalized vaccine responses in identical twins.

The TCR comes from a woman aged 18-29 years in good health. What was sequenced was PBMCs.

This chain's CDR3 is CASSSTSGPQETQYF. The CDR3 DNA follows: TGTGCCAGCAGCTCGACTAGCGGGCCTCAAGAGACCCAGTACTTC. V and J are TRBV7-7 and TRBJ2-5, with TRBD2 matching over 10 bases. The V gene's germline CDR1 is SSHAT and CDR2 FNYEAQ (reference sequence). The CDR3 extends over 15 amino acids. Trimming at V came to 4 bases and at J to 2 bases, leaving 4 bases not matched to a gene. Looking up the rest from reference TRBV7-7 and TRBJ2-5 gives the full variable domain: GAGVSQSPRYKVTKRGQDVTLRCDPISSHATLYWYQQALGQGPEFLTYFNYEAQPDKSGLPSDRFSAERPEGSISTLTIQRTEQRDSAMYRCASSSTSGPQETQYFGPGTRLLVL.